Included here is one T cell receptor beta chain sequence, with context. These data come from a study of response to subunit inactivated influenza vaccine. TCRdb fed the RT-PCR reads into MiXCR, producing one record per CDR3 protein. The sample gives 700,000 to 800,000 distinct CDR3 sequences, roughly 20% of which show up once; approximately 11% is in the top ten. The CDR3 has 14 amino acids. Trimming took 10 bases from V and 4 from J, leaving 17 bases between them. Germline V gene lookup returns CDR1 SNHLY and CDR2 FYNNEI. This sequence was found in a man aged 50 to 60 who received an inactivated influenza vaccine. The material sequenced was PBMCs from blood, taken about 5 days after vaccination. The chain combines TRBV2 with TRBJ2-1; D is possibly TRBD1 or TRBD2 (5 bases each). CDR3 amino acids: CATRPGTTYNEQFF. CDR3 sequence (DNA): TGTGCCACCCGCCCCGGGACCACATACAATGAGCAGTTCTTC.